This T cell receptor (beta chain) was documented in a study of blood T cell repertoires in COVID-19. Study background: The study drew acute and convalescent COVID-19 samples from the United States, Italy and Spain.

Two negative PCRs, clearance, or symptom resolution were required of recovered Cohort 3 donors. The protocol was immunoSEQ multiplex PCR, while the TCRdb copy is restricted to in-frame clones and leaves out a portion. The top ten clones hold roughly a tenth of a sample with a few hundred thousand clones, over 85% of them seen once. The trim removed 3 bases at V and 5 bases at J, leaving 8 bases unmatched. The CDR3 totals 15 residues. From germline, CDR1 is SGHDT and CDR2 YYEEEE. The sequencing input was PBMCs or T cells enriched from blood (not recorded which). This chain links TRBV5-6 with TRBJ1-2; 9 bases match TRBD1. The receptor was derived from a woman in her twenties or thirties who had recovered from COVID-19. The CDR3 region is CASSSTGGALYGYTF. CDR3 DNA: TGTGCCAGCAGCTCAACAGGGGGCGCATTGTATGGCTACACCTTC.